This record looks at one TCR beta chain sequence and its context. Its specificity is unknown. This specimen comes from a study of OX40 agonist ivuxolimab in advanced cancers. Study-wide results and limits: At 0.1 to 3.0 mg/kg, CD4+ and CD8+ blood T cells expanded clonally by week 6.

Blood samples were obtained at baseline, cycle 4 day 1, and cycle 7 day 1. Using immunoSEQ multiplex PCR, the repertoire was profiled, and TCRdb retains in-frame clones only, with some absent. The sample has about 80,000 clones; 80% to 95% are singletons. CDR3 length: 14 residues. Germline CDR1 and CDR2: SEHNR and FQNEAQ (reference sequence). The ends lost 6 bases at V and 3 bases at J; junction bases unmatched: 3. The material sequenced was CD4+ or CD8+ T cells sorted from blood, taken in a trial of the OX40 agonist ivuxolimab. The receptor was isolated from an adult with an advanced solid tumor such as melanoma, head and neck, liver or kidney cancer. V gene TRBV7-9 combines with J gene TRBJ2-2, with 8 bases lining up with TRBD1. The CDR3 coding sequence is TGTGCCAGCAGGTGGACAGGGCACACCGGGGAGCTGTTTTTT. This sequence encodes CASRWTGHTGELFF.